Shown below are 29 T cell receptor beta chains from a single sample sequenced in a study of vaccination effects on CD4 cells after COVID-19. The data were produced by immunoSEQ multiplex PCR, yet TCRdb's version contains in-frame clones alone and is incomplete. The sample shows around 30,000 clones, roughly 69% of them seen only once. With the ViraFEST assay, the study expanded antigen-specific CD4+ T cells using viral peptide pools, then sequenced them. On roughly day 10 of culture, CD4+ T cells were separated out. PCR confirmed that the person was infected with SARS-CoV-2 between March and December 2020. Which antigens these TCRs recognize remains unknown. The sequenced sample was CD4+ T cells from PBMCs cultured with SARS-CoV-2 spike peptides, obtained before COVID-19 vaccination. These receptors originate from a human donor who had a prior SARS-CoV-2 infection.

This clone was seen once. This rearrangement joins TRBV9 to TRBJ1-3; D is uncertain. CDR3 length: 16 residues. V dropped 3 bases and J dropped 0 bases, with 13 bases sitting between them. Germline assignment: CDR1 SGDLS and CDR2 YYNGEE. CDR3 residues: CASSENAPYSGNTIYF. In nucleotides, the CDR3 is TGTGCCAGCAGCGAAAATGCCCCGTACTCTGGAAACACCATATATTTT. Using reference TRBV9 and TRBJ1-3 for the parts outside the CDR3, the full variable domain is DSGVTQTPKHLITATGQRVTLRCSPRSGDLSVYWYQQSLDQGLQFLIQYYNGEERAKGNILERFSAQQFPDLHSELNLSSLELGDSALYFCASSENAPYSGNTIYFGEGSWLTVV.

V gene TRBV11-3 combines with J gene TRBJ1-1, with a possible D match to TRBD1 (5 bases). The CDR3 has 12 amino acids. V lost 6 bases and J lost 11, with 16 bases in between. Germline values: CDR1 SGHNT, CDR2 YENEEA. The CDR3 loop reads CASRPAGGEAFF. CDR3 DNA: TGTGCCAGCAGACCAGCGGGGGGTGAGGCTTTCTTT.

V usage is TRBV5-1 and J usage is TRBJ1-6; D gene unclear. This CDR3 spans 13 amino acids. CDR1 is SGHRS, CDR2 YFSETQ, per germline. Trimming removed 4 bases from V and 8 bases from J, with 10 bases in between. Here the CDR3 reads CASSLRSDSPLHF. CDR3 nucleotide sequence: TGCGCCAGCAGCCTGAGGTCGGATTCACCCCTCCACTTT.

The chain uses TRBV11-3 and TRBJ2-7; 12 nucleotides align to TRBD1. J was trimmed by 3 bases and V by 3 bases; bases with no gene match: 9. The length of the CDR3 is 17 residues. Looked up from germline, CDR1 is SGHNT and CDR2 is YENEEA. The CDR3 DNA follows: TGTGCCAGCAGCTTCCGGGACAGGGGGCTCGGGATCTACGAGCAGTACTTC. Protein: CASSFRDRGLGIYEQYF.

The V gene is TRBV18, the J gene TRBJ2-2; perhaps TRBD2 as D (6 bases). The CDR3 is 16 residues long. The V and J ends lost 0 bases and 3 bases respectively, with 11 bases between them. CDR1 is KGHSH, CDR2 LQKENI, per germline. The CDR3 loop reads CASSPPSGSYTGELFF. CDR3 sequence (DNA): TGTGCCAGCTCACCACCTAGCGGCAGCTACACCGGGGAGCTGTTTTTT.

This chain links TRBV5-6 with TRBJ2-7, with 9 bases that match TRBD2. Trimming cost V 4 bases and J 3 bases; bases outside gene matches: 8. Germline V gene lookup returns CDR1 SGHDT and CDR2 YYEEEE. The CDR3 is 15 amino acids. The DNA of the CDR3 is TGTGCCAGCAGCCTCGGGGTAGCGGGAGACTACGAGCAGTACTTC. Residues: CASSLGVAGDYEQYF.

A few counts support this clone. The rearrangement uses TRBV27 and TRBJ2-1; no reliable D call. Germline V gene data show CDR1 as MNHEY and CDR2 as SMNVEV (reference sequence). V lost 0 bases, J lost 4 bases, and 10 bases lay in between. The CDR3 totals 15 residues. The CDR3 region is CASSLSGSGYNEQFF. In DNA form, the CDR3 reads TGTGCCAGCAGTTTATCCGGGTCCGGATACAATGAGCAGTTCTTC.

The table lists this clone with a count of one. The rearrangement links TRBV6-4 to TRBJ2-3; maybe TRBD1 (6 bases). The CDR3 contains 13 residues. V was cut by 5 bases and J by 5 bases, with 11 bases left in between. Germline V gives CDR1 MRHNA, CDR2 SNTAGT. CDR3: CASSPTGKDTQYF. The CDR3 DNA reads TGTGCCAGCAGTCCAACAGGGAAAGATACGCAGTATTTT.

The chain links TRBV5-4 to TRBJ2-7; 11 bases are a match to TRBD2. CDR3 length: 17 amino acids. Per germline, CDR1 SGHNT and CDR2 YYREEE (reference sequence). V was clipped by 4 bases and J by 1 base; unmatched bases: 10. CDR3 in DNA: TGTGCCAGCAGCCCACTATTAGCGGGAGGGGCATCCTACGAGCAGTACTTC. Its translation is CASSPLLAGGASYEQYF.

The CDR3 region has the DNA TGTGCCAACTCCGAAACGAGTAGCACAGATACGCAGTATTTT. Amino acid sequence: CANSETSSTDTQYF. This chain links TRBV18 with TRBJ2-3; D uncertain. The CDR3 length is 14 residues. Trimming took 10 bases from V and 0 from J, leaving 14 bases between them. Germline V gene sequence: CDR1 KGHSH, CDR2 LQKENI.

The rearrangement joins TRBV15 to TRBJ1-5; tentatively, D is TRBD1 (5 bases). Per the germline V gene, CDR1 is LNHNV and CDR2 is YYDKDF (reference sequence). The CDR3 runs 16 residues. Trimming removed 6 bases at V and 0 bases at J, with 15 bases between. The CDR3 loop reads CATSEGAHYSNQPQHF. In DNA form, the CDR3 reads TGTGCCACCAGTGAAGGGGCGCATTATAGCAATCAGCCCCAGCATTTT.

This chain uses TRBV19 with TRBJ1-3; D is uncertain. Germline V CDR1 and CDR2: LNHDA, SQIVND (reference sequence). CDR3 length equals 16 residues. Trimming pared 4 bases from V and 0 bases from J, leaving 13 bases between. The CDR3 protein is CASSKRTYFSGNTIYF. CDR3 bases: TGTGCCAGTAGTAAACGGACCTATTTCTCTGGAAACACCATATATTTT.

This clone was recorded a few times. This chain joins TRBV4-2 and TRBJ2-7; 16 bases are shared with TRBD2. CDR3 length equals 19 residues. Germline trimming cut 5 bases from V and 2 bases from J; bases unmatched to any gene: 12. Per the germline V gene, CDR1 is LGHNA and CDR2 is YNFKEQ. CDR3 sequence reads: CASSFQAGTSGRAPYEQYF. Written as DNA, the CDR3 is TGTGCCAGCAGCTTTCAAGCCGGGACTAGCGGGAGGGCCCCCTACGAGCAGTACTTC.

The V call is TRBV29-1, the J call TRBJ1-1; 9 nucleotides align to TRBD1. CDR3 length: 15 amino acids. Germline V lookup: CDR1 SQVTM, CDR2 ANQGSEA. The V and J ends lost 5 bases and 3 bases, in that order; junction bases with no gene match: 10. This CDR3 reads CSVRGRTGADTEAFF. The CDR3 bases are TGCAGCGTTAGAGGCCGGACAGGGGCGGACACTGAAGCTTTCTTT.

The CDR3 bases are TGCAGTGCTAGTCGCCGGGGCAGTTCAGGCTATGGCTACACCTTC. This sequence encodes CSASRRGSSGYGYTF. This chain links TRBV20-1 with TRBJ1-2, with D perhaps matching TRBD1 (5 bases). The CDR3 totals 15 residues. From germline, CDR1 is DFQATT and CDR2 SNEGSKA (reference sequence). Between the trimmed V and J ends, which lost 3 bases and 4 bases, there was a span of 18 bases.

By frequency in the sample, this clone is large. The J gene is TRBJ2-5, the V gene TRBV7-2, with D possibly being TRBD2 (6 bases). V lost 3 bases and J 1 base, leaving 15 bases between the germline ends. The CDR3 is 16 amino acids. Per germline, CDR1 SGHTA and CDR2 FQGNSA. For the CDR3, the DNA is TGTGCCAGCAGCTTTTTGGGCGGGAACTCCCAAGAGACCCAGTACTTC. Amino acid sequence: CASSFLGGNSQETQYF.

The chain recombines TRBV30 with TRBJ2-6, with D maybe TRBD2 (6 bases). Germline assignment: CDR1 GTSNPN and CDR2 SVGIG (reference sequence). V was trimmed by 2 bases and J by 0 bases, leaving 8 bases between them. The length of the CDR3 is 15 residues. This CDR3 reads CAWSLGGSGANVLTF. CDR3 DNA sequence: TGTGCCTGGAGTCTCGGGGGCTCTGGGGCCAACGTCCTGACTTTC.

The chain employs TRBV3-1 (or the pseudogene TRBV3-2) and TRBJ1-1, with D perhaps matching TRBD1 (5 bases). Germline loops: CDR1 LGHDT, CDR2 YNNKEL (reference sequence). The CDR3 spans 13 residues. V lost 6 bases and J lost 7, with 15 bases in between. For the CDR3, the DNA is TGTGCCAGCAGACAGACAGCGGCGGGTGAAGCTTTCTTT. Translating it yields CASRQTAAGEAFF.

The CDR3 loop is CASSSRGRAKNIQYF. Here the CDR3 DNA reads TGTGCCAGCAGCTCCAGGGGGAGAGCCAAAAACATTCAGTACTTC. This chain links TRBV5-4 with TRBJ2-4, with TRBD1 matching over 7 bases. The CDR3 length is 15 residues. V shed 3 bases, J shed 0 bases, and the junction held 3 bases outside the gene matches. The germline V gene encodes CDR1 SGHNT and CDR2 YYREEE (reference sequence). Variable domain in full (rest from reference TRBV5-4 and TRBJ2-4): ETGVTQSPTHLIKTRGQQVTLRCSSQSGHNTVSWYQQALGQGPQFIFQYYREEENGRGNFPPRFSGLQFPNYSSELNVNALELDDSALYLCASSSRGRAKNIQYFGAGTRLSVL.

The genes are TRBV18 and TRBJ2-2, with 10 bases fitting TRBD1. The germline gives CDR1 KGHSH, CDR2 LQKENI. The CDR3 runs to 15 residues. Germline trimming cut 1 base from V and 5 bases from J; bases unmatched to any gene: 1. The CDR3 is CASSPRGQGTGELFF. The CDR3 nucleotides are TGTGCCAGCTCACCACGGGGACAGGGGACCGGGGAGCTGTTTTTT. The full variable domain, with the rest looked up from reference TRBV18 and TRBJ2-2, is NAGVMQNPRHLVRRRGQEARLRCSPMKGHSHVYWYRQLPEEGLKFMVYLQKENIIDESGMPKERFSAEFPKEGPSILRIQQVVRGDSAAYFCASSPRGQGTGELFFGEGSRLTVL.

The chain couples TRBV3-1 (or the pseudogene TRBV3-2) to TRBJ2-7; D may be TRBD1 (5 bases). CDR1 is LGHDT and CDR2 is YNNKEL in the germline V gene (reference sequence). The CDR3 has 15 amino acids. V was trimmed by 0 bases and J by 5 bases, leaving 14 bases between them. The CDR3 loop is CASSQDFRGSDEQYF. DNA of the CDR3: TGTGCCAGCAGCCAAGATTTTAGGGGTTCGGACGAGCAGTACTTC.

J is TRBJ1-5 and V is TRBV19; D gene uncertain. The length of the CDR3 is 13 residues. Between the trimmed V and J ends, which lost 6 bases and 2 bases, there was a span of 8 bases. The germline V gene encodes CDR1 LNHDA and CDR2 SQIVND (reference sequence). CDR3: CASRTQRNQPQHF. The DNA for the CDR3 is TGTGCCAGTAGAACACAGCGCAATCAGCCCCAGCATTTT.

This chain uses TRBV7-8 with TRBJ2-7, with D possibly called TRBD1 or TRBD2 (5 bases each). Trimming took off 5 bases at V and 0 bases at J, with 20 bases between the two ends. The V gene's germline CDR1 is SGHVS and CDR2 FQNEAQ. The CDR3 sequence is 17 residues long. CDR3 nucleotide sequence: TGTGCCAGCAGCCACCCCCGCCCGGGGCGGTACTCCTACGAGCAGTACTTC. Protein sequence: CASSHPRPGRYSYEQYF. The whole variable domain, filled in from reference TRBV7-8 and TRBJ2-7, reads GAGVSQSPRYKVAKRGQDVALRCDPISGHVSLFWYQQALGQGPEFLTYFQNEAQLDKSGLPSDRFFAERPEGSVSTLKIQRTQQEDSAVYLCASSHPRPGRYSYEQYFGPGTRLTVT.

The V gene is TRBV6-6, the J gene TRBJ1-5, with a tentative D call TRBD1 (5 bases). V was trimmed by 0 bases and J by 5 bases, leaving 14 bases between them. The CDR3 runs to 16 residues. CDR1 MNHNY and CDR2 SVGAGI come from the germline V gene (reference sequence). CDR3 sequence: CASSYSEGYVDQPQHF. CDR3 nucleotides: TGTGCCAGCAGTTACTCGGAGGGGTACGTCGATCAGCCCCAGCATTTT.

The table lists this clone with a few counts. This chain uses TRBV7-3 with TRBJ2-3; TRBD2 aligns across 8 bases. Per germline, CDR1 SGHTA and CDR2 FQGTGA. With V trimmed by 3 bases and J by 10 bases, 6 bases remained unmatched. There are 13 residues in the CDR3. In nucleotides, the CDR3 is TGTGCCAGCAGCTTGCGGCGGGGGGTAGCGCAGTATTTT. Protein sequence: CASSLRRGVAQYF.

This clone was observed a single time. The chain has TRBV6-5 and TRBJ2-1; D call uncertain. Deletions cut 6 bases from V and 4 bases from J, with 16 bases between. Per germline, CDR1 MNHEY and CDR2 SVGAGI. CDR3 size: 15 residues. The CDR3 loop reads CASRRFMGQYNEQFF. CDR3 bases: TGTGCCAGCAGACGGTTTATGGGCCAATACAATGAGCAGTTCTTC.

This clone has just a few counts. This chain joins TRBV11-2 and TRBJ2-7; TRBD2 matches at 12 bases. The CDR3 length is 16 residues. Germline V gene data show CDR1 as SGHAT and CDR2 as FQNNGV. Trimming removed 5 bases from V and 3 bases from J; junction bases left unmatched: 8. The CDR3 loop is CASSPLAGGGFYEQYF. The CDR3 DNA follows: TGTGCCAGCAGCCCTCTAGCGGGAGGGGGATTCTACGAGCAGTACTTC.

This sequence joins TRBV11-3 and TRBJ1-3; TRBD1 matches 7 bases. V trimming: 0 bases; J trimming: 0 bases; junction bases outside the gene matches: 8. The CDR3 runs to 18 residues. Germline CDR1 SGHNT, CDR2 YENEEA. The CDR3 DNA reads as TGTGCCAGCAGCTTAGACCCCGGACAGGCGAGCTCTGGAAACACCATATATTTT. Amino acid sequence: CASSLDPGQASSGNTIYF.

The chain recombines TRBV5-1 with TRBJ2-7; D is uncertain. V shed 0 bases and J shed 3 bases, with 7 bases lying between them. CDR1 is SGHRS and CDR2 is YFSETQ in the germline V gene. CDR3 size: 13 residues. The CDR3 region is CASSLEPHYEQYF. CDR3 coding DNA: TGCGCCAGCAGCTTGGAGCCCCACTACGAGCAGTACTTC.